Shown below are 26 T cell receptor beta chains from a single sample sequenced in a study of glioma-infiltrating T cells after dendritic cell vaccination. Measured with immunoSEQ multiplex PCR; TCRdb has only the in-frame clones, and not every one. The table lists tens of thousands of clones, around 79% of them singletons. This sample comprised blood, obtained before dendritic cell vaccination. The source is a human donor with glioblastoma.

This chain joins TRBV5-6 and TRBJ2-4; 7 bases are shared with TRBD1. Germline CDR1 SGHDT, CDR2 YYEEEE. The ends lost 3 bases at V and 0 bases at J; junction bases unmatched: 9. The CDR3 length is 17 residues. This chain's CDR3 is CASSSDRVSVAKNIQYF. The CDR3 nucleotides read TGTGCCAGCAGCTCCGACAGGGTTTCAGTAGCCAAAAACATTCAGTACTTC. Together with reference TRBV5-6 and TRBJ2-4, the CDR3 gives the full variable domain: DAGVTQSPTHLIKTRGQQVTLRCSPKSGHDTVSWYQQALGQGPQFIFQYYEEEERQRGNFPDRFSGHQFPNYSSELNVNALLLGDSALYLCASSSDRVSVAKNIQYFGAGTRLSVL.

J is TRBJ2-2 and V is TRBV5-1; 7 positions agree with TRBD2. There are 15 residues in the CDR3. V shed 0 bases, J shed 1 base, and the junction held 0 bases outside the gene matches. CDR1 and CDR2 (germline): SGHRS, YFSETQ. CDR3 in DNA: TGCGCCAGCAGCTTGGTAGCGGGGAACACCGGGGAGCTGTTTTTT. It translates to CASSLVAGNTGELFF.

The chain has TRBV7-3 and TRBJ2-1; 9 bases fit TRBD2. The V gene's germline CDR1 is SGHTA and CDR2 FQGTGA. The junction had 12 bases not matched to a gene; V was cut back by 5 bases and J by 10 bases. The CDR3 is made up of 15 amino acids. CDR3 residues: CASSQGWASGAEQFF. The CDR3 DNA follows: TGTGCCAGCAGCCAGGGCTGGGCTAGCGGGGCCGAGCAGTTCTTC.

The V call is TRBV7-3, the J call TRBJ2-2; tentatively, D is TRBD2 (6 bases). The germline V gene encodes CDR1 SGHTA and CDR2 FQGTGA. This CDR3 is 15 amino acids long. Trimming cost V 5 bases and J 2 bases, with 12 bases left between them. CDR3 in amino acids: CASSQGGANTGELFF. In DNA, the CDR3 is TGTGCCAGCAGCCAAGGCGGGGCCAACACCGGGGAGCTGTTTTTT. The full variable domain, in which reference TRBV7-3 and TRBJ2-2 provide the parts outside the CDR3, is GAGVSQTPSNKVTEKGKYVELRCDPISGHTALYWYRQSLGQGPEFLIYFQGTGAADDSGLPNDRFFAVRPEGSVSTLKIQRTERGDSAVYLCASSQGGANTGELFFGEGSRLTVL.

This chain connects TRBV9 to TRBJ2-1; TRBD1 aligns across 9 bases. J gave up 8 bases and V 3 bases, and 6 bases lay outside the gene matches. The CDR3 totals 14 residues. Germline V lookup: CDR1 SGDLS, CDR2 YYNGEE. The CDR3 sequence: CASSAGTGMHEQFF. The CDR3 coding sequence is TGTGCCAGCAGCGCCGGGACAGGGATGCATGAGCAGTTCTTC.

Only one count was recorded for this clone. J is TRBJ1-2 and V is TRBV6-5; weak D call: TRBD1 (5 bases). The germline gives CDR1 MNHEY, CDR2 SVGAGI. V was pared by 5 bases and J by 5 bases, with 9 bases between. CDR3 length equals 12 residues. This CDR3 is CASSHDSYGYTF. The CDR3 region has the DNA TGTGCCAGCAGTCACGACAGTTATGGCTACACCTTC.

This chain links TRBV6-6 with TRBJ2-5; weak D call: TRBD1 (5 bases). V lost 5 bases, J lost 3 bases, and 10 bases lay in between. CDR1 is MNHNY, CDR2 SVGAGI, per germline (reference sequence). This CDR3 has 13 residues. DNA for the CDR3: TGTGCCAGCAGTGGGGTACAGGAAGAGACCCAGTACTTC. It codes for CASSGVQEETQYF.

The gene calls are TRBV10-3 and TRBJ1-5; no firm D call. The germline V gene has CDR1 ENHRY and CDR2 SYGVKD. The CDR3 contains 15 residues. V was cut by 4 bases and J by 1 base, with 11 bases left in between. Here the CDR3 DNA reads TGTGCCATCAGTGGGTCCGGGATCAGCAATCAGCCCCAGCATTTT. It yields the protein CAISGSGISNQPQHF.

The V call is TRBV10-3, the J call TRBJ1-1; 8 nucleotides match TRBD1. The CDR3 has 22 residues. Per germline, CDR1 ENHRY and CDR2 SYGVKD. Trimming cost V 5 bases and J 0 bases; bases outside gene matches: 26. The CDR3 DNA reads TGTGCCATCAGTCCAACGACGGGGCAGGGGGCCAACAGATTCAAAATGAACACTGAAGCTTTCTTT. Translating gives CAISPTTGQGANRFKMNTEAFF.

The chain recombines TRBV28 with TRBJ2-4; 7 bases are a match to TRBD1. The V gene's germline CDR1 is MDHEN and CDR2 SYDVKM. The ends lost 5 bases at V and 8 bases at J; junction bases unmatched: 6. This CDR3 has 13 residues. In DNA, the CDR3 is TGTGCCAGCAGTCCTCGACAGGGTCACATTCAGTACTTC. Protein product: CASSPRQGHIQYF.

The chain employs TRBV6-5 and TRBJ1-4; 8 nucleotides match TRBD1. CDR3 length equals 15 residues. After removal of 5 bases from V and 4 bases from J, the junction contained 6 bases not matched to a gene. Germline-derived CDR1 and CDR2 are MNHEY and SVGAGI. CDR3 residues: CASSPRTGNNEKLFF. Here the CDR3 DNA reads TGTGCCAGCAGTCCGAGGACAGGGAATAATGAAAAACTGTTTTTT.

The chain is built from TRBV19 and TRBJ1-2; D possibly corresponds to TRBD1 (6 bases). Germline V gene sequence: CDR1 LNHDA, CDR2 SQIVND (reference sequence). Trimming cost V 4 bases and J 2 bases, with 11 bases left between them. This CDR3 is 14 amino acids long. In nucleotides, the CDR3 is TGTGCCAGTAGTAGCCAGGGGAGAAACTATGGCTACACCTTC. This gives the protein CASSSQGRNYGYTF.

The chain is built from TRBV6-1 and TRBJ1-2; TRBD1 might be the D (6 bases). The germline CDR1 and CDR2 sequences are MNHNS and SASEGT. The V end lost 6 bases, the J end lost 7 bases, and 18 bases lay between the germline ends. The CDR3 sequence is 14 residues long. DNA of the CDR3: TGTGCCAGCAGAACCACAGGGATCCCCACTGGCTACACCTTC. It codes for CASRTTGIPTGYTF.

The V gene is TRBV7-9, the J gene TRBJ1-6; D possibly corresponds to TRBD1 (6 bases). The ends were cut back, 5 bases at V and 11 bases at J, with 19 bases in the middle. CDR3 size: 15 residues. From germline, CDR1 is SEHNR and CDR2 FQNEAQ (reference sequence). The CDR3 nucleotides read TGTGCCAGCAGCCCGGACGGGACATTGGCACCACCCCTCCACTTT. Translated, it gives CASSPDGTLAPPLHF.

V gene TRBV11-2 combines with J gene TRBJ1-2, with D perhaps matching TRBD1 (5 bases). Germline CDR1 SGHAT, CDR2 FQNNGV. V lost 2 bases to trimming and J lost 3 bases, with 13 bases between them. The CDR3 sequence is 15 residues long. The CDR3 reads CASSLTAGYDYGYTF. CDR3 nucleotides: TGTGCCAGCAGCTTAACGGCAGGGTACGACTATGGCTACACCTTC.

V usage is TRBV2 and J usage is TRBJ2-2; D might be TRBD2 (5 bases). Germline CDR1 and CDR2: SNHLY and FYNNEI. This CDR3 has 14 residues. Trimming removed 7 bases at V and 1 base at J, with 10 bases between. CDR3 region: CASMSGRNTGELFF. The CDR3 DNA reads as TGTGCCAGCATGAGCGGAAGGAACACCGGGGAGCTGTTTTTT.

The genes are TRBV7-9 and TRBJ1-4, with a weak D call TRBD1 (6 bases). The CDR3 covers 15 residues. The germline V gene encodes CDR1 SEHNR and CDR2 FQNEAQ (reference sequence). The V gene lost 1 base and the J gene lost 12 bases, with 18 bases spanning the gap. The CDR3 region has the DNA TGTGCCAGCAGCTTAGAGGGCACAGGGTTCGGTGAACTGTTTTTT. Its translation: CASSLEGTGFGELFF.

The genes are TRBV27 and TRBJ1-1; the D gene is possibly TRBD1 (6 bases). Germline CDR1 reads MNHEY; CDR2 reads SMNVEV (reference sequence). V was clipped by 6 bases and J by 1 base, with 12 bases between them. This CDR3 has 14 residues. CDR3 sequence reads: CASSGMTGNTEAFF. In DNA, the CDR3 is TGTGCCAGCAGCGGGATGACAGGGAACACTGAAGCTTTCTTT.

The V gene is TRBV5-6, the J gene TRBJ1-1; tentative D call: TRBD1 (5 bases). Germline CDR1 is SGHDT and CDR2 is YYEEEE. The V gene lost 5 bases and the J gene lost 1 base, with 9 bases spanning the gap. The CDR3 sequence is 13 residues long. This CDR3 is CASSPGGNTEAFF. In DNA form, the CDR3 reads TGTGCCAGCAGTCCGGGGGGGAACACTGAAGCTTTCTTT.

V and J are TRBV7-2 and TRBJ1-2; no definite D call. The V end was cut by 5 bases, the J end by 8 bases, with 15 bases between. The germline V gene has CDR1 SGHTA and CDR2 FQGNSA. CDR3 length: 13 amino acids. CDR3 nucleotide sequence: TGTGCCAGCAGCGTAGGACGGGAACAGGGCTACACCTTC. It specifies CASSVGREQGYTF.

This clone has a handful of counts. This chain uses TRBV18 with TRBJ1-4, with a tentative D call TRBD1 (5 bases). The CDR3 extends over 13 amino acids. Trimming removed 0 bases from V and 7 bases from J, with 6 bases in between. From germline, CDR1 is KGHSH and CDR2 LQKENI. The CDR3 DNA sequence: TGTGCCAGCTCACCACCGGGACTTGAAAAACTGTTTTTT. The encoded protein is CASSPPGLEKLFF. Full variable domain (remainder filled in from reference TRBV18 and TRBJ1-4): NAGVMQNPRHLVRRRGQEARLRCSPMKGHSHVYWYRQLPEEGLKFMVYLQKENIIDESGMPKERFSAEFPKEGPSILRIQQVVRGDSAAYFCASSPPGLEKLFFGSGTQLSVL.

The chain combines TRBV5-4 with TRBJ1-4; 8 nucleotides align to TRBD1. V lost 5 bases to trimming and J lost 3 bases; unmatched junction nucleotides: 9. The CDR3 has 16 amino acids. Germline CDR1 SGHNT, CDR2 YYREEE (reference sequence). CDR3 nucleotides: TGTGCCAGCAGTATGACAGGGGTGGGAGCTAATGAAAAACTGTTTTTT. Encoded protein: CASSMTGVGANEKLFF.

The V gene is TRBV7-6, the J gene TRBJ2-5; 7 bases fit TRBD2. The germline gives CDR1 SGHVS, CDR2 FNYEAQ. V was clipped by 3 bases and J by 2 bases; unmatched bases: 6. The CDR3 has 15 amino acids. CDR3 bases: TGTGCCAGCAGCTTCTTTCGGGGACTACAAGAGACCCAGTACTTC. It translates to CASSFFRGLQETQYF.

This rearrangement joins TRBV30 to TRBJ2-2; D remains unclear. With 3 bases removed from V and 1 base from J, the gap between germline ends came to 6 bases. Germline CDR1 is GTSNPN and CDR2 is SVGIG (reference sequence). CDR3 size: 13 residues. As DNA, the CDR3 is TGTGCCTGGAGATTACTGAACACCGGGGAGCTGTTTTTT. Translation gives CAWRLLNTGELFF. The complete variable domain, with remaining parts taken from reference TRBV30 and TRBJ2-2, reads SQTIHQWPATLVQPVGSPLSLECTVEGTSNPNLYWYRQAAGRGLQLLFYSVGIGQISSEVPQNLSASRPQDRQFILSSKKLLLSDSGFYLCAWRLLNTGELFFGEGSRLTVL.

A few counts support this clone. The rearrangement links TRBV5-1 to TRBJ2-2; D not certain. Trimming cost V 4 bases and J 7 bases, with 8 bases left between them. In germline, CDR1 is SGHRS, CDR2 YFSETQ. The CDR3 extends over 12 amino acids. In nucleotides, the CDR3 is TGCGCCAGCAGCCTCAGATACGGGGAGCTGTTTTTT. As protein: CASSLRYGELFF.

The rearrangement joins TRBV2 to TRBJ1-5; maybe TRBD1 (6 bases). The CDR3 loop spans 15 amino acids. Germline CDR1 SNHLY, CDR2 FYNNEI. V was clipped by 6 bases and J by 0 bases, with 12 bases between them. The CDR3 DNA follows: TGTGCCAGCAGCGCTGACAGGATTAGCAATCAGCCCCAGCATTTT. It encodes CASSADRISNQPQHF.